These 32 T cell receptor beta chains originate from one sample sequenced in a study of shared T cell receptors in the human thymus. Sequencing was performed with immunoSEQ multiplex PCR; in TCRdb, only in-frame clones are kept and a portion is missing. The data hold roughly 550,000 clones, with approximately 80% observed a single time. This sample also belongs to another study, concerning human thymus T cells.

Sequencing used thymocytes. The receptors shown here come from a boy under two years old with a congenital heart defect.

This rearrangement joins TRBV11-2 to TRBJ1-4; possibly TRBD1 for D (5 bases). This CDR3 is 15 amino acids long. The germline gives CDR1 SGHAT, CDR2 FQNNGV. V lost 5 bases and J lost 2, with 12 bases in between. Here the CDR3 reads CASSTDRGTNEKLFF. In DNA, the CDR3 is TGTGCCAGCAGCACGGATCGGGGGACTAATGAAAAACTGTTTTTT.

The gene calls are TRBV19 and TRBJ1-2; TRBD1 aligns across 8 bases. CDR1 and CDR2 (germline): LNHDA, SQIVND (reference sequence). V shed 5 bases and J 6 bases; nucleotides not matched to a gene: 23. This CDR3 contains 19 residues. CDR3 bases: TGTGCCAGTAGTCCAGCGGACAGGGAAAAAACCCCCATGAAGGATGGCTACACCTTC. This encodes CASSPADREKTPMKDGYTF.

Remarks on this clone: The same CDR3 arises from other DNA sequences in this sample as well. The genes are TRBV20-1 and TRBJ2-7, with unresolved D. The V end was cut by 4 bases, the J end by 3 bases, with 7 bases between. CDR3 length: 11 residues. The germline CDR1 and CDR2 sequences are DFQATT and SNEGSKA (reference sequence). The CDR3: CSAKDFYEQYF. The CDR3 DNA sequence: TGCAGTGCTAAAGACTTCTACGAGCAGTACTTC.

CDR3 sequence reads: CASSPGDRNYGYTF. The DNA for the CDR3 is TGTGCCAGCAGTCCAGGGGACCGCAACTATGGCTACACCTTC. This chain links TRBV28 with TRBJ1-2, with D maybe TRBD1 (6 bases). The V gene's germline CDR1 is MDHEN and CDR2 SYDVKM. The V end lost 5 bases, the J end lost 2 bases, and 12 bases lay between the germline ends. The CDR3 has 14 amino acids.

In its sample, this clone was seen once. The rearrangement uses TRBV5-6 and TRBJ2-1; TRBD2 is a possible D gene (6 bases). CDR3 length: 13 amino acids. The germline V and J ends were trimmed by 7 bases and 1 base, with 9 bases remaining between them. Germline CDR1 SGHDT, CDR2 YYEEEE. CDR3 amino acids: CASALASYNEQFF. The CDR3 nucleotides read TGTGCCAGCGCCCTAGCGTCCTACAATGAGCAGTTCTTC.

The chain recombines TRBV27 with TRBJ1-5; weak D call: TRBD1 (6 bases). The CDR3 extends over 15 amino acids. Germline CDR1 MNHEY, CDR2 SMNVEV (reference sequence). Trimming took off 6 bases at V and 1 base at J, with 13 bases between the two ends. DNA for the CDR3: TGTGCCAGCAGGCAGGGGATGTACAGCAATCAGCCCCAGCATTTT. It yields the protein CASRQGMYSNQPQHF.

The rearrangement links TRBV4-1 to TRBJ2-7, with TRBD2 matching over 10 bases. Germline CDR1 MGHRA, CDR2 YSYEKL. Unmatched junction bases numbered 9, after V lost 9 bases and J lost 1 base. The CDR3 is 15 amino acids. CDR3 bases: TGCGCCAGTTCTACTAGCGGGAATAGTTCCTACGAGCAGTACTTC. Translated: CASSTSGNSSYEQYF.

This chain links TRBV2 with TRBJ1-4, with unresolved D. The CDR3 loop spans 15 amino acids. The V end lost 5 bases, the J end lost 0 bases, and 10 bases lay between the germline ends. Germline loops: CDR1 SNHLY, CDR2 FYNNEI. CDR3 loop: CASSRLRATNEKLFF. The CDR3 DNA reads as TGTGCCAGCAGTCGCTTACGAGCAACTAATGAAAAACTGTTTTTT.

J is TRBJ2-7 and V is TRBV28; a weak D match, TRBD2 (6 bases). V lost 4 bases and J lost 3, with 13 bases in between. This CDR3 has 14 amino acids. In germline, CDR1 is MDHEN, CDR2 SYDVKM. CDR3 DNA: TGTGCCAGCAGTTACGGGACTCGACACTACGAGCAGTACTTC. Its translation: CASSYGTRHYEQYF.

The chain uses TRBV18 and TRBJ2-1; TRBD2 matches 8 bases. Germline trimming cut 0 bases from V and 10 bases from J; bases unmatched to any gene: 5. There are 14 residues in the CDR3. The germline gives CDR1 KGHSH, CDR2 LQKENI. CDR3 loop: CASSPPNSGKEQFF. DNA of the CDR3: TGTGCCAGCTCACCACCGAATAGCGGGAAAGAGCAGTTCTTC.

This sequence joins TRBV10-3 and TRBJ2-1, with 8 bases that match TRBD2. This CDR3 spans 14 amino acids. Germline CDR1 ENHRY, CDR2 SYGVKD. The J segment lost 2 bases and the V segment lost 5 bases, leaving 2 bases of the junction unmatched. CDR3 sequence (DNA): TGTGCCATCAGTCCTAGCGGGCCCTACAATGAGCAGTTCTTC. As protein: CAISPSGPYNEQFF.

V gene TRBV5-1 combines with J gene TRBJ2-1; 10 nucleotides line up with TRBD2. This CDR3 comprises 20 residues. V was pared by 7 bases and J by 7 bases, with 26 bases of the junction left unmatched. Germline V gene data show CDR1 as SGHRS and CDR2 as YFSETQ. The CDR3 nucleotides read TGCGCCAGCGCAGGGCTAGCGGGAGACCATGATGGAGGGACACAGAATGAGCAGTTCTTC. Translation gives CASAGLAGDHDGGTQNEQFF.

The rearrangement uses TRBV30 and TRBJ2-7; D perhaps matches TRBD2 (5 bases). CDR3 length equals 14 residues. Trimming removed 0 bases at V and 3 bases at J, with 12 bases between. Germline assignment: CDR1 GTSNPN and CDR2 SVGIG (reference sequence). CDR3 sequence (DNA): TGTGCCTGGAGTGTAGATCGGGAAATCTACGAGCAGTACTTC. It specifies CAWSVDREIYEQYF.

This chain uses TRBV27 with TRBJ1-5; D not resolved. The germline CDR1 and CDR2 sequences are MNHEY and SMNVEV (reference sequence). V was pared by 5 bases and J by 6 bases, with 8 bases between. The CDR3 consists of 12 residues. CDR3 loop: CASSPVGQPQHF. The CDR3 DNA reads as TGTGCCAGCAGTCCCGTCGGTCAGCCCCAGCATTTT.

The chain joins TRBV21-1 to TRBJ2-3; the table's TRBD2 call for D was not verified on the DNA. TRBV21-1 is designated a pseudogene. The CDR3 length is 17 residues. The CDR3 bases are TGTGCCAGCAGCAAAGTTAGCGGTCGCTTGGTACCAGATACGCAGTATTTT. It is translated as CASSKVSGRLVPDTQYF.

The chain joins TRBV9 to TRBJ1-1; no clear D gene. The CDR3 totals 15 residues. Trimming stripped 4 bases from V and 4 bases from J, with 17 bases between. Looked up from germline, CDR1 is SGDLS and CDR2 is YYNGEE. CDR3 sequence (DNA): TGTGCCAGCAGCCCAGTGGGCCTGTCGGCCACTGAAGCTTTCTTT. The encoded protein is CASSPVGLSATEAFF.

CDR3 coding DNA: TGTGCCAGCAGCTCCCGGGGCAGGGGGGTTACTGAAGCTTTCTTT. Protein product: CASSSRGRGVTEAFF. The gene calls are TRBV11-3 and TRBJ1-1, with 7 positions matching TRBD1. The CDR3 loop spans 15 amino acids. CDR1 is SGHNT and CDR2 is YENEEA in the germline V gene. V dropped 4 bases and J dropped 5; count of bases not matched to a gene: 10.

The rearrangement links TRBV27 to TRBJ2-7, with 8 bases identical to TRBD2. The ends lost 3 bases at V and 10 bases at J; junction bases unmatched: 11. The CDR3 is made up of 14 amino acids. Germline V gene data show CDR1 as MNHEY and CDR2 as SMNVEV (reference sequence). The chain's CDR3 is CASSLGGRPIPQYF. Here the CDR3 DNA reads TGTGCCAGCAGTTTGGGCGGGAGGCCAATCCCCCAGTACTTC.

Remarks on this clone: An end of the junction does not agree with germline; a read error may underlie this. This chain links TRBV10-1 with TRBJ2-2, with D tentatively TRBD2 (5 bases). In germline, CDR1 is WNHNN, CDR2 SYGVQD (reference sequence). The CDR3 length is 14 residues. The CDR3 reads CTSSLASTPGELFF. In DNA form, the CDR3 reads TGCACCAGCAGCCTAGCCTCGACGCCCGGGGAGCTGTTTTTT.

The chain employs TRBV4-1 and TRBJ1-2; the D gene is possibly TRBD1 (5 bases). In germline, CDR1 is MGHRA, CDR2 YSYEKL. The CDR3 covers 17 residues. With 2 bases removed from V and 3 bases from J, the gap between germline ends came to 19 bases. Written as DNA, the CDR3 is TGCGCCAGCAGCCAAACCATTAGTCCGACAGTCCACTATGGCTACACCTTC. Its protein is CASSQTISPTVHYGYTF.

The chain uses TRBV9 and TRBJ2-5; D is possibly TRBD2 (5 bases). V was pared by 0 bases and J by 1 base, with 10 bases between. The CDR3 consists of 15 residues. Germline lookup yields CDR1 SGDLS and CDR2 YYNGEE. This CDR3 reads CASSVATRVQETQYF. CDR3 sequence (DNA): TGTGCCAGCAGCGTAGCTACTAGGGTCCAAGAGACCCAGTACTTC.

The chain joins TRBV4-2 to TRBJ2-1, with 7 positions matching TRBD2. Germline-derived CDR1 and CDR2 are LGHNA and YNFKEQ. J lost 1 base, V lost 1 base, and 10 bases had no gene match. This CDR3 spans 18 amino acids. CDR3 sequence (DNA): TGTGCCAGCAGCCAAGGTACCAGCGGGATCTTATCCTACAATGAGCAGTTCTTC. It translates to CASSQGTSGILSYNEQFF.

The chain combines TRBV2 with TRBJ2-5; TRBD1 aligns across 8 bases. Germline V lookup: CDR1 SNHLY, CDR2 FYNNEI. The CDR3 loop spans 13 amino acids. V gave up 6 bases and J gave up 5 bases; unmatched junction bases: 5. The CDR3 protein is CASSRTGLETQYF. The CDR3 DNA reads TGTGCCAGCAGCCGGACAGGGCTCGAGACCCAGTACTTC.

V usage is TRBV28 and J usage is TRBJ2-1; TRBD2 matches at 8 bases. Trimming cost V 3 bases and J 9 bases; bases outside gene matches: 10. Germline CDR1 reads MDHEN; CDR2 reads SYDVKM. The length of the CDR3 is 15 residues. The CDR3: CASSFGGDWSGEQFF. The CDR3 coding sequence is TGTGCCAGCAGTTTCGGGGGGGATTGGTCGGGTGAGCAGTTCTTC.

The CDR3, as DNA: TGCGCCAGCAGCTCCGGACTAGCGGGGACCAATGAGCAGTTCTTC. Translating it yields CASSSGLAGTNEQFF. The chain recombines TRBV4-1 with TRBJ2-1, with 12 positions matching TRBD2. V lost 5 bases and J lost 6; bases outside the gene matches: 5. The germline V gene has CDR1 MGHRA and CDR2 YSYEKL. The CDR3 sequence is 15 residues long.

V is TRBV5-6 and J is TRBJ1-2; TRBD1 might be the D (6 bases). Trimming left V 2 bases short and J 6 bases short, with 11 bases between. This CDR3 spans 13 amino acids. CDR1 and CDR2 from the germline V gene are SGHDT and YYEEEE. CDR3 residues: CASSFAGAHGYTF. The DNA for the CDR3 is TGTGCCAGCAGCTTTGCAGGGGCTCATGGCTACACCTTC.

This clone has a single count. The chain combines TRBV28 with TRBJ1-5, with D possibly TRBD1 on 5 matching bases. From germline, CDR1 is MDHEN and CDR2 SYDVKM. The CDR3 contains 14 residues. The V end lost 5 bases, the J end lost 4 bases, and 12 bases lay between the germline ends. The CDR3 DNA reads TGTGCCAGCAGTCAAGGGGCAGTTAATCAGCCCCAGCATTTT. Residues: CASSQGAVNQPQHF.

The V gene is TRBV4-1, the J gene TRBJ2-7; 7 nucleotides align to TRBD2. Germline V gene data show CDR1 as MGHRA and CDR2 as YSYEKL. CDR3 size: 21 residues. The V gene end was trimmed by 0 bases and the J gene end by 5 bases; junction bases not matched to a gene: 25. CDR3 nucleotides: TGCGCCAGCAGCCAAGATCCTGCAGATTTTCTAGCGGCCCTACCGCCGGACGAGCAGTACTTC. The encoded protein is CASSQDPADFLAALPPDEQYF.

The chain links TRBV10-2 to TRBJ1-2; D ambiguous. This CDR3 contains 12 residues. The germline gives CDR1 WSHSY, CDR2 SAAADI. Trimming pared 7 bases from V and 2 bases from J, leaving 8 bases between. The CDR3 region is CASKAGNYGYTF. The CDR3 DNA follows: TGCGCCAGCAAGGCGGGGAACTATGGCTACACCTTC.

The rearrangement links TRBV4-1 to TRBJ1-6; D not certain. The CDR3 runs 21 residues. Germline loops: CDR1 MGHRA, CDR2 YSYEKL. Deletions cut 1 base from V and 0 bases from J, with 22 bases between. DNA of the CDR3: TGCGCCAGCAGCCAAGGGTTCGCAAGGACTCTAAGGAGCTCCTATAATTCACCCCTCCACTTT. It encodes CASSQGFARTLRSSYNSPLHF.

The chain recombines TRBV28 with TRBJ1-5; perhaps TRBD1 as D (5 bases). Germline CDR1 is MDHEN and CDR2 is SYDVKM. With 5 bases removed from V and 2 bases from J, the gap between germline ends came to 13 bases. This CDR3 has 15 residues. CDR3 nucleotide sequence: TGTGCCAGCAGTCCAGCGGCGGGGGGCAATCAGCCCCAGCATTTT. Its protein product is CASSPAAGGNQPQHF.

The genes are TRBV10-2 and TRBJ2-5, with D uncertain. CDR1 WSHSY and CDR2 SAAADI come from the germline V gene. The V end lost 2 bases, the J end lost 4 bases, and 14 bases lay between the germline ends. This CDR3 contains 15 residues. The CDR3 reads CASSERLPQSETQYF. The CDR3 bases are TGCGCCAGCAGTGAGCGCCTACCCCAATCAGAGACCCAGTACTTC.